The 18 T cell receptor beta chains reported below all come from one sample, sequenced in a study of T cell repertoires in cytomegalovirus infection. TCRdb re-called the reads with MiXCR, one entry per CDR3 protein. The sample carries 450,000 to 600,000 distinct CDR3 sequences, roughly 43% recorded once. Their antigens remain unidentified. The sample was cultured PBMCs, taken from culture after CMV antigen stimulation. The receptors were sampled from a human donor in good health (CMV status not recorded). Some clones in this sample may be carry-over from other donors' samples.

V usage is TRBV10-3 and J usage is TRBJ2-1, with TRBD1 as a possible D gene (5 bases). Trimming took off 11 bases at V and 2 bases at J, with 13 bases between the two ends. The CDR3 is 13 residues long. Per the germline V gene, CDR1 is ENHRY and CDR2 is SYGVKD. CDR3 bases: TGTGCCTTAGGGGCCCCGACCTACAATGAGCAGTTCTTC. Translation: CALGAPTYNEQFF.

This chain joins TRBV6-2 or TRBV6-3 and TRBJ2-7; TRBD1 or TRBD2 may be the D gene (5 bases each). The CDR3 contains 14 residues. The V gene lost 7 bases and the J gene lost 7 bases, with 20 bases spanning the gap. Germline lookup yields CDR1 MNHEY and CDR2 SVGEGT. CDR3 bases: TGTGCCAGCACCCTCCCGGGGCCTGCCAGGGAGCAGTACTTC. Protein product: CASTLPGPAREQYF.

The rearrangement uses TRBV20-1 and TRBJ2-1; TRBD2 matches at 10 bases. The CDR3 totals 14 residues. The V gene's germline CDR1 is DFQATT and CDR2 SNEGSKA (reference sequence). The CDR3 sequence is CRPGLARPRDEQFF. DNA for the CDR3: TGCAGACCGGGACTAGCGCGTCCTCGGGATGAGCAGTTCTTC.

The chain has TRBV4-3 and TRBJ2-4; the D gene is possibly TRBD2 (6 bases). Germline V gene data show CDR1 as LGHNA and CDR2 as YSLEER. V lost 0 bases and J lost 15, with 21 bases in between. This CDR3 contains 15 residues. The CDR3 here is CASSQDSVQGGEWYF. As DNA, the CDR3 is TGCGCCAGCAGCCAAGATTCAGTGCAGGGAGGAGAGTGGTACTTC.

The count of this clonotype is one. This chain uses TRBV12-3 or TRBV12-4 with TRBJ1-2; D possibly corresponds to TRBD1 (5 bases). The CDR3 runs 13 residues. V shed 4 bases and J shed 7 bases, with 13 bases lying between them. CDR3 bases: TGTGCCAGCAGTTCCAGGGTTTCGCGTGGCTACACCTTC. It translates to CASSSRVSRGYTF.

The chain is built from TRBV12-3 or TRBV12-4 and TRBJ2-1, with D perhaps matching TRBD2 (5 bases). The CDR3 totals 15 residues. V was clipped by 5 bases and J by 3 bases, with 14 bases between them. The CDR3 nucleotides are TGTGCCAGCAGTCCGGGGATTGGCAACTACAATGAGCAGTTCTTC. This sequence encodes CASSPGIGNYNEQFF.

The chain combines TRBV7-2 with TRBJ2-1; D is ambiguous. Trimming removed 1 base from V and 6 bases from J, with 7 bases in between. The CDR3 covers 13 residues. Germline-derived CDR1 and CDR2 are SGHTA and FQGNSA. CDR3 sequence reads: CASSLDSPNEQFF. The CDR3 DNA sequence: TGTGCCAGCAGCTTAGACAGTCCCAATGAGCAGTTCTTC.

V usage is TRBV7-2 and J usage is TRBJ2-4, with D perhaps TRBD1 (8 bases). Germline V gene sequence: CDR1 SGHTA, CDR2 FQGNSA. This CDR3 is 16 amino acids long. The V and J ends lost 4 bases and 1 base respectively, with 14 bases between them. The CDR3 DNA reads as TGTGCCAGCAGCTGGACAGGGAGGGGGGCCAAAAACATTCAGTACTTC. Its translation is CASSWTGRGAKNIQYF.

The J gene is TRBJ2-7, the V gene TRBV7-2; TRBD2 matches 10 bases. The CDR3 is 18 amino acids. Germline V gene data show CDR1 as SGHTA and CDR2 as FQGNSA. With V trimmed by 5 bases and J by 5 bases, 18 bases remained unmatched. The CDR3 is CASSPYGLALAGSHEQYF. The CDR3 DNA reads TGTGCCAGCAGCCCATATGGGCTAGCACTAGCGGGATCTCACGAGCAGTACTTC.

The chain links TRBV2 to TRBJ2-7; TRBD1 might be the D (5 bases). The CDR3 consists of 13 residues. CDR1 and CDR2 (germline): SNHLY, FYNNEI. Trimming took 6 bases from V and 2 from J, leaving 11 bases between them. CDR3 nucleotides: TGTGCCAGCAGCCCTCGACAGCCCTACGAGCAGTACTTC. It codes for CASSPRQPYEQYF.

The chain employs TRBV4-3 and TRBJ2-1, with TRBD2 matching over 9 bases. There are 17 residues in the CDR3. Trimming at V came to 2 bases and at J to 6 bases, leaving 11 bases not matched to a gene. The germline V gene has CDR1 LGHNA and CDR2 YSLEER. Here the CDR3 reads CASSQHHRGTSSNEQFF. CDR3 DNA: TGCGCCAGCAGCCAACATCATCGAGGGACTAGCAGCAATGAGCAGTTCTTC.

This clonotype turned up a few times. This chain links TRBV7-9 with TRBJ2-5; 9 bases map to TRBD2. V was pared by 2 bases and J by 4 bases, with 5 bases of the junction left unmatched. CDR1 and CDR2 from the germline V gene are SEHNR and FQNEAQ (reference sequence). This CDR3 is 15 amino acids long. The CDR3 DNA is TGTGCCAGCAGCTTATTAGCGGGAGTGGGAGAGACCCAGTACTTC. Protein product: CASSLLAGVGETQYF.

The chain is built from TRBV6-1 and TRBJ2-7; a possible D gene is TRBD1 (6 bases). Germline values: CDR1 MNHNS, CDR2 SASEGT. V lost 5 bases and J lost 3, with 17 bases in between. This CDR3 has 15 amino acids. The CDR3 loop is CASSLQQGLFYEQYF. The CDR3 DNA reads TGTGCCAGCAGTTTACAACAGGGCCTCTTCTACGAGCAGTACTTC.

The chain uses TRBV6-4 and TRBJ1-6, with a possible D match to TRBD1 (6 bases). V was shortened by 6 bases and J by 7 bases, with 13 bases between the two germline ends. Germline values: CDR1 MRHNA, CDR2 SNTAGT. The CDR3 extends over 14 amino acids. The CDR3 sequence is CASSVGGTNSPLHF. The CDR3 nucleotides read TGTGCCAGCAGCGTGGGGGGCACGAATTCACCCCTCCACTTT.

CDR3 sequence (DNA): TGTGCCACCGGGGGACCCTCCACCGGGGAGCTGTTTTTT. It specifies CATGGPSTGELFF. The V and J genes are TRBV24-1 and TRBJ2-2; tentatively, D is TRBD1 or TRBD2 (5 bases each). Trimming took off 9 bases at V and 4 bases at J, with 11 bases between the two ends. CDR1 is KGHDR and CDR2 is SFDVKD in the germline V gene. The CDR3 is 13 amino acids.

This clonotype showed up just a few times. The CDR3 DNA sequence: TGTGCCAGCAGCTTTGGGACGGGAAAAAACATTCAGTACTTC. Protein: CASSFGTGKNIQYF. This chain joins TRBV7-2 and TRBJ2-4; D possibly uses TRBD1 or TRBD2 (5 bases each). Germline V lookup: CDR1 SGHTA, CDR2 FQGNSA. This CDR3 comprises 14 residues. Trimming pared 3 bases from V and 4 bases from J, leaving 10 bases between.

The chain links TRBV4-3 to TRBJ1-5; weak D call: TRBD1 (5 bases). V was cut by 8 bases and J by 4 bases, with 12 bases left in between. The CDR3 runs 13 residues. Germline-derived CDR1 and CDR2 are LGHNA and YSLEER. The CDR3 region is CASPGGPNQPQHF. In DNA, the CDR3 is TGCGCCAGCCCTGGGGGTCCGAATCAGCCCCAGCATTTT.

The chain joins TRBV3-1 to TRBJ2-1; the D is unclear. V was shortened by 0 bases and J by 4 bases, with 4 bases between the two germline ends. Germline V lookup: CDR1 LGHDT, CDR2 YNNKEL (reference sequence). This CDR3 comprises 13 residues. This chain's CDR3 is CASSQDKYNEQFF. In DNA, the CDR3 is TGTGCCAGCAGCCAAGACAAATACAATGAGCAGTTCTTC.